The 16 T cell receptor beta chains in this list originate from one sample, sequenced in a study of blood T cell repertoires in COVID-19. Sequencing used immunoSEQ multiplex PCR; TCRdb keeps in-frame clones, though not all of them. The top ten hold under 20% of the sample, which has more than 95,000 clones, 89% seen once. Sample: peripheral blood. The receptor set was obtained from a woman of 80 years or more in a cohort sampled during active COVID-19.

The rearrangement uses TRBV11-2 and TRBJ2-7; no clear D. Trimming left V 3 bases short and J 7 bases short, with 13 bases between. The length of the CDR3 is 13 residues. Germline V gives CDR1 SGHAT, CDR2 FQNNGV. CDR3 amino acids: CASSFESRGEQYF. The DNA for the CDR3 is TGTGCCAGCAGCTTTGAATCCCGAGGAGAGCAGTACTTC.

This sequence joins TRBV28 and TRBJ2-7; D unresolved. V dropped 6 bases and J dropped 4 bases, with 7 bases sitting between them. The CDR3 is made up of 11 amino acids. Germline V lookup: CDR1 MDHEN, CDR2 SYDVKM. The CDR3 loop is CASSLLYEQYF. The CDR3 nucleotides read TGTGCCAGCAGCCTTTTATACGAGCAGTACTTC.

The rearrangement uses TRBV28 and TRBJ2-3; tentative D call: TRBD2 (6 bases). Germline V CDR1 and CDR2: MDHEN, SYDVKM. This CDR3 is 14 amino acids long. Trimming removed 6 bases from V and 3 bases from J, with 13 bases in between. The CDR3, as DNA: TGTGCCAGCAGGCGAGCGGGCGAAACAGATACGCAGTATTTT. As protein: CASRRAGETDTQYF.

The J gene is TRBJ2-1, the V gene TRBV24-1, with 9 bases fitting TRBD1. The CDR3 consists of 16 residues. J lost 5 bases, V lost 7 bases, and 11 bases had no gene match. Germline CDR1 is KGHDR and CDR2 is SFDVKD. The CDR3 coding sequence is TGTGCCACCAGGCCTTCCCCCGGGACAGGGAACAATGAGCAGTTCTTC. The encoded protein is CATRPSPGTGNNEQFF.

The V call is TRBV4-2, the J call TRBJ2-1; tentatively, D is TRBD1 (5 bases). The CDR3 has 16 amino acids. CDR1 is LGHNA, CDR2 YNFKEQ, per germline. The V and J ends lost 0 bases and 3 bases respectively, with 12 bases between them. The CDR3 coding sequence is TGTGCCAGCAGCCAAGACTCGTCCAGGGACTACAATGAGCAGTTCTTC. Amino acids: CASSQDSSRDYNEQFF.

A single count supports this clone. The rearrangement uses TRBV3-1 (or the pseudogene TRBV3-2) and TRBJ1-2, with 7 bases identical to TRBD1. V lost 6 bases and J lost 4; bases outside the gene matches: 8. Germline CDR1 reads LGHDT; CDR2 reads YNNKEL (reference sequence). The CDR3 is 14 amino acids. The CDR3 sequence: CASSYGQDFYGYTF. The DNA for the CDR3 is TGTGCCAGCAGTTACGGACAGGACTTCTATGGCTACACCTTC.

CDR3 DNA sequence: TGTGCCAGCAGGAGATCCGGGACAGGGGGCGAGGATGAGCAGTTCTTC. It encodes CASRRSGTGGEDEQFF. The V and J genes are TRBV3-1 (or the pseudogene TRBV3-2) and TRBJ2-1, with 12 bases that match TRBD1. The CDR3 extends over 16 amino acids. The V and J ends lost 6 bases and 8 bases, in that order; junction bases with no gene match: 11. Germline loops: CDR1 LGHDT, CDR2 YNNKEL (reference sequence).

The chain joins TRBV28 to TRBJ2-3, with 7 bases that match TRBD2. Looked up from germline, CDR1 is MDHEN and CDR2 is SYDVKM. The CDR3 runs to 17 residues. V shed 8 bases, J shed 0 bases, and the junction held 14 bases outside the gene matches. CDR3 DNA: TGTGCCAGCGGTCAGATTCTAGCGGAGTTAAGCACAGATACGCAGTATTTT. It encodes CASGQILAELSTDTQYF. The whole variable domain, filled in from reference TRBV28 and TRBJ2-3, reads DVKVTQSSRYLVKRTGEKVFLECVQDMDHENMFWYRQDPGLGLRLIYFSYDVKMKEKGDIPEGYSVSREKKERFSLILESASTNQTSMYLCASGQILAELSTDTQYFGPGTRLTVL.

The CDR3 reads CASSPRAAGANEQFF. The CDR3 DNA reads TGTGCCAGCAGCCCCCGCGCTGCGGGCGCCAATGAGCAGTTCTTC. This rearrangement joins TRBV9 to TRBJ2-1; TRBD2 is a possible D gene (5 bases). V was clipped by 4 bases and J by 6 bases, with 17 bases between them. This CDR3 has 15 residues. Germline values: CDR1 SGDLS, CDR2 YYNGEE.

The chain has TRBV6-4 and TRBJ2-1; 10 positions match TRBD1. Germline values: CDR1 MRHNA, CDR2 SNTAGT. After removal of 2 bases from V and 4 bases from J, the junction contained 14 bases not matched to a gene. CDR3 length equals 19 residues. The CDR3, as DNA: TGTGCCAGCAGTGACCGGGACAGGGGATGGTTGGGGACTTACAATGAGCAGTTCTTC. Amino acids: CASSDRDRGWLGTYNEQFF.

CDR3 nucleotide sequence: TGTGCCAGCAGCCAAGGCCCTTGGGGGGGCTACGAGCAGTACTTC. Its protein is CASSQGPWGGYEQYF. This sequence joins TRBV3-1 (or the pseudogene TRBV3-2) and TRBJ2-7; 7 bases fit TRBD2. The V gene's germline CDR1 is LGHDT and CDR2 YNNKEL (reference sequence). Trimming removed 1 base from V and 3 bases from J; junction bases left unmatched: 6. CDR3 length: 15 amino acids.

The V and J genes are TRBV5-1 and TRBJ2-5; tentatively, D is TRBD1 (6 bases). V lost 4 bases and J 3 bases, leaving 19 bases between the germline ends. This CDR3 comprises 16 residues. The germline V gene has CDR1 SGHRS and CDR2 YFSETQ. The DNA for the CDR3 is TGCGCCAGCAGCGGAATGACAGGCCTATTTAAAGAGACCCAGTACTTC. Translated, it gives CASSGMTGLFKETQYF.

The chain recombines TRBV30 with TRBJ1-6; possible D gene TRBD1, 5 bases. Trimming left V 2 bases short and J 9 bases short, with 14 bases between. The CDR3 loop spans 14 amino acids. Germline V CDR1 and CDR2: GTSNPN, SVGIG (reference sequence). The chain's CDR3 is CAWSKGQLVSPLHF. The CDR3 region has the DNA TGTGCCTGGAGTAAGGGGCAGCTAGTTTCACCCCTCCACTTT.

The chain uses TRBV5-6 and TRBJ2-5, with 7 bases that match TRBD1. After removal of 8 bases from V and 2 bases from J, the junction contained 9 bases not matched to a gene. The CDR3 is made up of 14 amino acids. Germline-derived CDR1 and CDR2 are SGHDT and YYEEEE. CDR3 DNA sequence: TGTGCCAGTCAAAAGGGACAGAAGCAAGAGACCCAGTACTTC. Translated: CASQKGQKQETQYF.

This chain uses TRBV9 with TRBJ2-3, with 11 bases aligning to TRBD2. The CDR3 extends over 16 amino acids. Germline V CDR1 and CDR2: SGDLS, YYNGEE. The ends lost 0 bases at V and 6 bases at J; junction bases unmatched: 6. The DNA for the CDR3 is TGTGCCAGCAGCGTAGCCACTAGCGGGAGTGGGGATACGCAGTATTTT. Residues: CASSVATSGSGDTQYF.

Note on this clone: Other nucleotide sequences in the sample specify the same CDR3. The chain employs TRBV28 and TRBJ2-7; 9 bases align to TRBD1. The germline gives CDR1 MDHEN, CDR2 SYDVKM. The CDR3 loop spans 14 amino acids. The J segment lost 2 bases and the V segment lost 6 bases, leaving 5 bases of the junction unmatched. The CDR3 loop is CASRRQGGTYEQYF. CDR3 bases: TGTGCCAGCAGGCGACAGGGGGGAACCTACGAGCAGTACTTC.